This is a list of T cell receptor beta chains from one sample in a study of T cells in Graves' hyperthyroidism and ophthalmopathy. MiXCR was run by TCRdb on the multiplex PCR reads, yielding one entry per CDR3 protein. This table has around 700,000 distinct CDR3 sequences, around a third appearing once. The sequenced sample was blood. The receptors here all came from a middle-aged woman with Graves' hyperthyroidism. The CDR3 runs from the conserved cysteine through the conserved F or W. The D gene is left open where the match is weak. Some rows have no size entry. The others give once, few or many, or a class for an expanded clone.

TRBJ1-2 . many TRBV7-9 CASGPGWRGYTF TGTGCCAGCGGCCCCGGATGGCGGGGCTACACCTTC
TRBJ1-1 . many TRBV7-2 CASSLRTLSTEAFF TGTGCCAGCAGCTTAAGAACCCTGAGCACTGAAGCTTTCTTT
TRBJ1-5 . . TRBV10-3 CASRGLSNQPQHF TGTGCCAGCAGAGGGCTTAGCAATCAGCCCCAGCATTTT
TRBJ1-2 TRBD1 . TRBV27 CASSLTGTGTRGYTF TGTGCCAGCAGTTTGACCGGGACAGGGACGCGAGGCTACACCTTC
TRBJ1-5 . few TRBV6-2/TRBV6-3 CASRPGTQPQHF TGTGCCAGCCGACCAGGCACTCAGCCCCAGCATTTT
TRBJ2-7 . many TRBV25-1 CASADPGSYEQYF TGTGCCAGCGCCGACCCGGGCTCCTACGAGCAGTACTTC
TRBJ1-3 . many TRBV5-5 CASSEGHSLSGNTIYF TGTGCCAGCAGCGAGGGACATAGCCTCTCTGGAAACACCATATATTTT
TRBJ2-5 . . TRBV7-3 CASSQVSGAQETQYF TGTGCCAGCAGCCAAGTTTCAGGGGCCCAAGAGACCCAGTACTTC
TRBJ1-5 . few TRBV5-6 CASSSINQPQHF TGTGCCAGCAGCTCCATCAATCAGCCCCAGCATTTT
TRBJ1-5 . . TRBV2 CASSKQAFNQPQHF TGTGCCAGCAGTAAGCAGGCGTTCAATCAGCCCCAGCATTTT
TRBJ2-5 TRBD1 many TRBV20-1 CSARSQGQETQYF TGCAGTGCTAGGTCACAGGGGCAAGAGACCCAGTACTTC
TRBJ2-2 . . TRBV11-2 CASSHPDAPTGELFF TGTGCCAGCAGCCACCCGGACGCTCCAACCGGGGAGCTGTTTTTT
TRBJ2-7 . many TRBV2 CASRRETNEQYF TGTGCCAGCAGAAGAGAGACCAACGAGCAGTACTTC
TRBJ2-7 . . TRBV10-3 CAISRGDGEQYF TGTGCCATCAGTCGGGGCGACGGCGAGCAGTACTTC
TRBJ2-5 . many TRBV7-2 CASSSPGPGAQYF TGTGCCAGCAGCTCCCCGGGACCCGGGGCCCAGTACTTC
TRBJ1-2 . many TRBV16 CASSQFQTDYGYTF TGTGCCAGCAGCCAATTCCAAACGGACTATGGCTACACCTTC
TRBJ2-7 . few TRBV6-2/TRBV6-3 CASSYSNFQRYEQYF TGTGCCAGCAGTTACTCGAATTTCCAGCGGTACGAGCAGTACTTC
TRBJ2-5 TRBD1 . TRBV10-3 CAISEQGEQETQYF TGTGCCATCAGTGAGCAGGGGGAACAAGAGACCCAGTACTTC
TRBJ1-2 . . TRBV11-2 CASSQDSGLYGYTF TGCGCCAGCAGCCAAGATTCAGGACTCTATGGCTACACCTTC
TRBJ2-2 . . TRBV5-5 CASSKPGLNTGELFF TGTGCCAGCAGCAAACCGGGACTTAACACCGGGGAGCTGTTTTTT
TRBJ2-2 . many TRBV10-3 CAISVEGPNTGELFF TGTGCCATCAGTGTCGAAGGGCCGAACACCGGGGAGCTGTTTTTT
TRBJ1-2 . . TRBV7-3 CASSLKGSGAYGYTF TGTGCCAGCAGCTTAAAGGGATCGGGTGCCTATGGCTACACCTTC
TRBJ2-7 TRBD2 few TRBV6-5 CASSYSAGSSYEQYF TGTGCCAGCAGTTACTCAGCGGGATCATCCTACGAGCAGTACTTC
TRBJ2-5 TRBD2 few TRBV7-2 CASSLAGSGGETQYF TGTGCCAGCAGCTTAGCTGGTAGCGGGGGAGAGACCCAGTACTTC
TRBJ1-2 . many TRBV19 CASSRGGEGYTF TGTGCCAGTAGCCGGGGAGGTGAAGGCTACACCTTC
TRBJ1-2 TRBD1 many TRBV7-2 CASSLGTGGRQGGYTF TGTGCCAGCAGCTTAGGGACAGGCGGACGACAGGGTGGCTACACCTTC
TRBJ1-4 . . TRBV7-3 CASSMSGCVFF TGTGCCAGCAGCATGTCAGGGTGTGTGTTTTTT
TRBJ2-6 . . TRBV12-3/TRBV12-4 CASSKLKADSGANVLTF TGTGCCAGCAGTAAATTAAAGGCAGACTCTGGGGCCAACGTCCTGACTTTC
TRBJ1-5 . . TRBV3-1 CASSQDVGGPGQPQHF TGTGCCAGCAGCCAAGATGTCGGGGGTCCGGGGCAGCCCCAGCATTTT